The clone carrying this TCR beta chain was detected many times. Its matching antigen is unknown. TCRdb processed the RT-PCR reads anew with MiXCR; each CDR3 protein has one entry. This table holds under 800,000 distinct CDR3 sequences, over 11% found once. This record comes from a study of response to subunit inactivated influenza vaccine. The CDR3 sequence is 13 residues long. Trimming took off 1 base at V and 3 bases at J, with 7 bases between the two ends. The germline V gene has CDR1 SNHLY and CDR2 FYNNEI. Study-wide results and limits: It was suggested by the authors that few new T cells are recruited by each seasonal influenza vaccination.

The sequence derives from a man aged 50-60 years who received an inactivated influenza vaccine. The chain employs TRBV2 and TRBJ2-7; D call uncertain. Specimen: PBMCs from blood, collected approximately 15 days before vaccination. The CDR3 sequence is CASSEVSGYEQYF. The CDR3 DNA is TGTGCCAGCAGTGAAGTTTCCGGCTACGAGCAGTACTTC.